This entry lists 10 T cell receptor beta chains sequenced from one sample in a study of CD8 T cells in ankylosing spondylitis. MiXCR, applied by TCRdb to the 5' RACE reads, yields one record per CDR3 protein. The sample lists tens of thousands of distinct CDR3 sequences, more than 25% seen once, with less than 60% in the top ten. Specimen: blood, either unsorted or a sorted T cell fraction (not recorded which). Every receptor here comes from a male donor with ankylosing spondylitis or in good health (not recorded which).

Here the CDR3 reads CSALSLAVYEQYF. For the CDR3, the DNA is TGCAGTGCTCTCTCCCTAGCGGTCTACGAGCAGTACTTC. The V gene is TRBV20-1, the J gene TRBJ2-7; TRBD2 aligns across 7 bases. The CDR3 extends over 13 amino acids. Trimming removed 5 bases from V and 3 bases from J; junction bases left unmatched: 7. Germline-derived CDR1 and CDR2 are DFQATT and SNEGSKA (reference sequence).

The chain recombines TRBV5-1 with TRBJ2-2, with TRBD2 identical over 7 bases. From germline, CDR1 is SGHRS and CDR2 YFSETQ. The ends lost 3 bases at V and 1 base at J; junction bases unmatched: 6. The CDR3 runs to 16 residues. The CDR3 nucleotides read TGCGCCAGCAGCTGGGGGGGTCGATTGAACACCGGGGAGCTGTTTTTT. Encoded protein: CASSWGGRLNTGELFF.

The CDR3 loop reads CSVGTVENTGELFF. The CDR3 DNA reads TGCAGCGTCGGGACAGTCGAGAACACCGGGGAGCTGTTTTTT. The gene calls are TRBV29-1 and TRBJ2-2, with 7 bases aligning to TRBD1. Germline assignment: CDR1 SQVTM and CDR2 ANQGSEA. This CDR3 contains 14 residues. V was pared by 6 bases and J by 1 base, with 5 bases of the junction left unmatched.

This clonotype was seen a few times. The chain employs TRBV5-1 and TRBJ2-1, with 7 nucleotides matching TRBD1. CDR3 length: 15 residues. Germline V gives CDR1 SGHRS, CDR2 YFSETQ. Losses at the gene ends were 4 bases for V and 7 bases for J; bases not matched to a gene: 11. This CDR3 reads CASSRTSTGRNEQFF. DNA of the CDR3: TGCGCCAGCAGCCGGACGTCGACAGGGCGGAATGAGCAGTTCTTC.

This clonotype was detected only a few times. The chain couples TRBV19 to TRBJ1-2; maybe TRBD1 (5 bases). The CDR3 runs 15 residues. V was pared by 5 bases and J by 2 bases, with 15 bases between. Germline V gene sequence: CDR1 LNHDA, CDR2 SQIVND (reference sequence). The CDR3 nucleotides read TGTGCCAGTAGTCCGGGACGGCTAACAAACTATGGCTACACCTTC. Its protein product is CASSPGRLTNYGYTF.

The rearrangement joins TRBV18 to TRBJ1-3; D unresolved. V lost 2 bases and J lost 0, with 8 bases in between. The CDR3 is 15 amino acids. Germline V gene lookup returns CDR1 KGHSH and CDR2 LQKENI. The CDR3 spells CASSPRSFSGNTIYF. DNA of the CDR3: TGTGCCAGCTCACCAAGGTCCTTCTCTGGAAACACCATATATTTT. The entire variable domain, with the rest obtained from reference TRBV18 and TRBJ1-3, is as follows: NAGVMQNPRHLVRRRGQEARLRCSPMKGHSHVYWYRQLPEEGLKFMVYLQKENIIDESGMPKERFSAEFPKEGPSILRIQQVVRGDSAAYFCASSPRSFSGNTIYFGEGSWLTVV.

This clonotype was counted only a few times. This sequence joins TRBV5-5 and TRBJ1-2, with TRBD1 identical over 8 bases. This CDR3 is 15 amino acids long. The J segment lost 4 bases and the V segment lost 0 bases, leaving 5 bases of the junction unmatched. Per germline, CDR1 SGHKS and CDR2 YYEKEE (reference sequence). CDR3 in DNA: TGTGCCAGCAGCTTGGCTTCAACAGGGGGCTATGGCTACACCTTC. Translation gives CASSLASTGGYGYTF. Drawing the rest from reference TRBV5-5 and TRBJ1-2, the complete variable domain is DAGVTQSPTHLIKTRGQQVTLRCSPISGHKSVSWYQQVLGQGPQFIFQYYEKEERGRGNFPDRFSARQFPNYSSELNVNALLLGDSALYLCASSLASTGGYGYTFGSGTRLTVV.

In nucleotides, the CDR3 is TGTGCCACCTTTAGAGGGATCTTCAATGAAAAACTGTTTTTT. Amino acids: CATFRGIFNEKLFF. The V call is TRBV27, the J call TRBJ1-4; no definite D call. The CDR3 length is 14 residues. CDR1 is MNHEY, CDR2 SMNVEV, per germline (reference sequence). Trimming shortened V by 10 bases and J by 5 bases, and 17 bases separated the two germline ends.

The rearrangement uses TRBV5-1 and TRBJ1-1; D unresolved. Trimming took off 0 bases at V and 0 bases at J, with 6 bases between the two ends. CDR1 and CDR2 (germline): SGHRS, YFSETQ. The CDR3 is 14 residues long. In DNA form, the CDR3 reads TGCGCCAGCAGCTTGGGGACGGTGAACACTGAAGCTTTCTTT. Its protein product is CASSLGTVNTEAFF.

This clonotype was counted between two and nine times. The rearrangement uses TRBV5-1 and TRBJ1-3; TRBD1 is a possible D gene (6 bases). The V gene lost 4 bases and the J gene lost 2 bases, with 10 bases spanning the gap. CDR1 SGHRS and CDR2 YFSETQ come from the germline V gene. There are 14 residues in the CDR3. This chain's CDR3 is CASSQTGAGNTIYF. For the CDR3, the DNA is TGCGCCAGCAGCCAGACAGGTGCTGGAAACACCATATATTTT.